The clone carrying this T cell receptor beta chain turned up a few times. Antigen: not known. The entry originates in a study of Ad26.COV2.S vaccination and SARS-CoV-2 variants. The repertoire was sequenced with immunoSEQ multiplex PCR; TCRdb's copy has only in-frame clones and lacks some. The sample contains fewer than 600,000 clones, 80% to 90% of which appear only once. Overall study findings and caveats: Non-spike TCR breadth showed similarity between vaccine and placebo recipients.

Treatment: around 19 received Ad26.COV2.S at low or high dose, single or two shots; about 5 received placebo; per-sample allocation not given. Day 63 after the first injection of vaccine or placebo was the sampling time. J was trimmed by 4 bases and V by 5 bases; bases with no gene match: 4. The CDR3 is made up of 13 amino acids. Per the germline V gene, CDR1 is MDHEN and CDR2 is SYDVKM. This receptor was taken from a person aged 18-65 years who received the Ad26.COV2.S COVID-19 vaccine or a placebo. The source material was peripheral blood, sampled in a trial of Ad26.COV2.S vaccine versus placebo. The rearrangement joins TRBV28 to TRBJ2-7; 8 bases are shared with TRBD1. DNA of the CDR3: TGTGCCAGCAGTCCCTGGACAGGGTACGAGCAGTACTTC. Translation gives CASSPWTGYEQYF.